Included here is one T cell receptor (beta chain) sequence, with context. Its antigen remains unknown. MiXCR, run by TCRdb on the reads, gives a single entry per CDR3 protein. Among 75,000 to 100,000 distinct CDR3 sequences listed, approximately 46% were seen once. This sample stems from a study of T cell repertoires in cytomegalovirus infection. Study information: Carrying CMV and the relevant HLA type showed in public TCR beta signatures.

The CDR3 extends over 15 amino acids. V was shortened by 0 bases and J by 8 bases, with 14 bases between the two germline ends. The V gene's germline CDR1 is SGHDN and CDR2 FVKESK. Regarding the study as a whole: HLA-C-restricted CMV clonotypes gave the most frequent clonotype in two of eight donors.

The clonotype was recovered from a human donor in good health (CMV status not recorded). Some clones in this sample may be carry-over from other donors' samples. The sample here was CD8+ T cells from cultured PBMCs, taken from culture after CMV antigen stimulation. The chain recombines TRBV14 with TRBJ2-1; the D gene is possibly TRBD2 (5 bases). CDR3 region: CASSQDLGTSDEQFF. Here the CDR3 DNA reads TGTGCCAGCAGCCAAGATCTAGGAACTAGTGATGAGCAGTTCTTC.